This T cell receptor beta chain is drawn from a study of T cells in Graves' hyperthyroidism and ophthalmopathy. Regions amplified from RNA transcripts were the TCR beta CDR3 regions. The primer set for the first-round RT-PCR of the TCR CDR3 was HTBI. Each CDR3 protein gets one entry after TCRdb re-called the multiplex PCR reads with MiXCR. This table has nearly 600,000 distinct CDR3 sequences, approximately 15% appearing once. In its sample, this clonotype was seen a few times. Antigen unknown. Study findings and constraints: Blood also carried most thyroid clonotypes expanded above 0.001. A 13 V-J signature model discriminated ophthalmopathy versus stable hyperthyroidism.

Ophthalmopathy patients showed a Clinical Activity Score of at least 3, NOSPECS grade of at least 4 and duration under 3 months. From more than 9.5 ml of fresh peripheral blood, PBMCs were isolated. The CDR3 has 14 residues. With 3 bases removed from V and 8 bases from J, the gap between germline ends came to 19 bases. Germline values: CDR1 SQVTM, CDR2 ANQGSEA. The chain couples TRBV29-1 to TRBJ1-2; D possibly corresponds to TRBD1 (5 bases). The receptor's source is a young woman with Graves' ophthalmopathy. The source material was blood. CDR3 nucleotide sequence: TGCAGCGTTGAGACTTTCGCGGCAGGGCGAGGCTACACCTTC. It codes for CSVETFAAGRGYTF.